The 9 T cell receptor beta chains presented below share a single source sample, sequenced in a study of CD8 T cells in ankylosing spondylitis. A single record per CDR3 protein comes from TCRdb applying MiXCR to the 5' RACE reads. The table lists around 150,000 distinct CDR3 sequences, 11% of them singletons. What was sequenced was blood, either unsorted or a sorted T cell fraction (not recorded which). Receptor source: a female donor with ankylosing spondylitis or in good health (not recorded which).

This clonotype was counted ten times or more. The chain is built from TRBV20-1 and TRBJ2-5; unclear D gene. V lost 5 bases to trimming and J lost 3 bases, with 13 bases between them. The germline V gene has CDR1 DFQATT and CDR2 SNEGSKA (reference sequence). The CDR3 has 13 residues. Here the CDR3 reads CSARRPEKETQYF. The CDR3 DNA is TGCAGTGCTCGAAGACCGGAAAAAGAGACCCAGTACTTC.

Many counts were recorded for this clonotype. V is TRBV7-2 and J is TRBJ2-3; a weak D match, TRBD2 (5 bases). CDR3 length: 15 residues. V was trimmed by 2 bases and J by 3 bases, leaving 12 bases between them. The germline V gene has CDR1 SGHTA and CDR2 FQGNSA. In DNA form, the CDR3 reads TGTGCCAGCAGCTTATCGGGGTTTGGAACAGATACGCAGTATTTT. Protein product: CASSLSGFGTDTQYF.

A few counts support this clonotype. The J gene is TRBJ2-7, the V gene TRBV5-1, with a possible D match to TRBD1 (5 bases). The CDR3 is 15 amino acids. Germline V gene lookup returns CDR1 SGHRS and CDR2 YFSETQ. Trimming took 0 bases from V and 5 from J, leaving 15 bases between them. For the CDR3, the DNA is TGCGCCAGCAGCTTGGTAGGAAGGGGAAGGGACGAGCAGTACTTC. Protein sequence: CASSLVGRGRDEQYF.

This clonotype was recorded at least ten times. The CDR3 DNA reads TGTGCCAGCAGCCCTGCCAGGGTCACAGATACGCAGTATTTT. It specifies CASSPARVTDTQYF. This chain links TRBV28 with TRBJ2-3, with D possibly being TRBD1 (5 bases). The V gene lost 6 bases and the J gene lost 2 bases, with 12 bases spanning the gap. There are 14 residues in the CDR3. Germline-derived CDR1 and CDR2 are MDHEN and SYDVKM.

This clonotype was counted ten times or more. This sequence joins TRBV5-1 and TRBJ2-7; D is possibly TRBD1 or TRBD2 (5 bases each). Trimming removed 0 bases at V and 0 bases at J, with 7 bases between. The germline V gene has CDR1 SGHRS and CDR2 YFSETQ. This CDR3 spans 14 amino acids. The DNA for the CDR3 is TGCGCCAGCAGCTTGGAGGGGAGCTCCTACGAGCAGTACTTC. It specifies CASSLEGSSYEQYF.

This clonotype was detected ten times or more. This chain links TRBV28 with TRBJ2-3, with TRBD1 matching over 8 bases. J gave up 4 bases and V 5 bases, and 11 bases lay outside the gene matches. The CDR3 runs 16 residues. The germline gives CDR1 MDHEN, CDR2 SYDVKM. In nucleotides, the CDR3 is TGTGCCAGCAGTGGTGGGGCAGGGGGCTTATCAGATACGCAGTATTTT. This codes for CASSGGAGGLSDTQYF.

This clonotype has a count of ten or more. The rearrangement links TRBV29-1 to TRBJ1-1, with D maybe TRBD1 (6 bases). CDR3 length equals 14 residues. Trimming removed 6 bases at V and 7 bases at J, with 21 bases between. Germline V gene lookup returns CDR1 SQVTM and CDR2 ANQGSEA. The CDR3 sequence: CSVRGSGGGGEAFF. The CDR3, as DNA: TGCAGCGTGCGGGGCAGTGGGGGGGGCGGTGAAGCTTTCTTT.

This clonotype was seen ten or more times. The gene calls are TRBV5-1 and TRBJ1-1; perhaps TRBD1 as D (5 bases). The CDR3 is made up of 13 amino acids. The germline CDR1 and CDR2 sequences are SGHRS and YFSETQ. V was shortened by 1 base and J by 4 bases, with 8 bases between the two germline ends. As DNA, the CDR3 is TGCGCCAGCAGCTTGAGGCAGGGCACTGAAGCTTTCTTT. It is translated as CASSLRQGTEAFF.

The rearrangement uses TRBV3-1 and TRBJ2-2, with D tentatively TRBD2 (5 bases). The CDR3 has 15 residues. CDR1 and CDR2 (germline): LGHDT, YNNKEL (reference sequence). Trimming cost V 4 bases and J 2 bases, with 11 bases left between them. This chain's CDR3 is CASSPHRLNTGELFF. In nucleotides, the CDR3 is TGTGCCAGCAGCCCTCACAGACTAAACACCGGGGAGCTGTTTTTT.